The clone carrying this TCR beta chain was seen only a few times. The antigen remains undetermined. This record belongs to a study of OX40 agonist ivuxolimab in advanced cancers. The study's findings and limits: CD8+ T cells averaged more expanded clones than CD4+. No determination was made of the antigen specificity of the expanded peripheral T cells.

Samples of blood were obtained at baseline, on cycle 4 day 1, and on cycle 7 day 1. Generated by immunoSEQ multiplex PCR, the TCRdb table keeps only in-frame clones and is missing some. The sample records 50,000 to 70,000 clones, roughly 86% being singletons. This CDR3 is 12 amino acids long. Germline V CDR1 and CDR2: SGHAT, FQNNGV. Deletions cut 1 base from V and 7 bases from J, with 5 bases between. The clonotype originates from an adult with an advanced solid tumor such as melanoma, head and neck, liver or kidney cancer. Sample: CD4+ or CD8+ T cells sorted from blood, taken in a trial of the OX40 agonist ivuxolimab. V is TRBV11-2 and J is TRBJ1-5; D gene uncertain. Written as DNA, the CDR3 is TGTGCCAGCAGCTTAGGAGACCAGCCCCAGCATTTT. Its translation: CASSLGDQPQHF. Full variable domain (missing parts from reference TRBV11-2 and TRBJ1-5): EAGVAQSPRYKIIEKRQSVAFWCNPISGHATLYWYQQILGQGPKLLIQFQNNGVVDDSQLPKDRFSAERLKGVDSTLKIQPAKLEDSAVYLCASSLGDQPQHFGDGTRLSIL.